This entry is about one T cell receptor beta chain. Antigen: not known. The germline V gene has CDR1 SGHRS and CDR2 YFSETQ. This CDR3 region has 13 residues. V lost 6 bases and J lost 5, with 12 bases in between. Patients were excluded for autoimmune disease history or systemic immunosuppression. The data belong to a study of OX40 agonist ivuxolimab in advanced cancers. Study-level background: Dose-escalation patients had hepatocellular carcinoma, melanoma, renal cell or head and neck cancer. Therapy given before enrollment (anti-PD-1, anti-PD-L1 or anti-CTLA-4) was allowed, and around 40% had some.

Assay: immunoSEQ multiplex PCR; the TCRdb copy retains only in-frame clones and omits some. The sample consists of roughly 48,000 clones, roughly 85% of them appearing once. Findings and caveats of the study: Among the least clonally expanded were partial responders at 0.1-3.0 mg/kg.

The starting material was CD4+ or CD8+ T cells sorted from blood, obtained in a trial of the OX40 agonist ivuxolimab. The clonotype was recovered from an adult with an advanced solid tumor such as melanoma, head and neck, liver or kidney cancer. V gene TRBV5-1 combines with J gene TRBJ2-1, with D hard to call. The CDR3 region has the DNA TGCGCCAGCAACCCCGGTGGAAACAATGAGCAGTTCTTC. The encoded protein is CASNPGGNNEQFF.